One sample yielded the 10 T cell receptor beta chains listed below, sequenced in a study of OX40 agonist ivuxolimab in advanced cancers. Some clones are missing from TCRdb's copy, which holds only in-frame ones; the method was immunoSEQ multiplex PCR. The sample includes about 12,000 clones, about 80% of them seen just once. Sample: CD4+ or CD8+ T cells sorted from blood, taken in a trial of the OX40 agonist ivuxolimab. The receptors originated from an adult with an advanced solid tumor such as melanoma, head and neck, liver or kidney cancer.

The chain is built from TRBV9 and TRBJ2-7, with D perhaps TRBD2 (6 bases). Germline CDR1 is SGDLS and CDR2 is YYNGEE. V was trimmed by 5 bases and J by 4 bases, leaving 16 bases between them. This CDR3 is 14 amino acids long. The CDR3 loop is CASSGGAVTYEQYF. The CDR3 nucleotides read TGTGCCAGCAGTGGCGGGGCAGTTACTTACGAGCAGTACTTC. The whole variable domain, filled in from reference TRBV9 and TRBJ2-7, reads DSGVTQTPKHLITATGQRVTLRCSPRSGDLSVYWYQQSLDQGLQFLIQYYNGEERAKGNILERFSAQQFPDLHSELNLSSLELGDSALYFCASSGGAVTYEQYFGPGTRLTVT.

The chain recombines TRBV28 with TRBJ2-7; no clear D gene. CDR3 length equals 11 residues. The germline V and J ends were trimmed by 4 bases and 1 base, with 2 bases remaining between them. Germline CDR1 reads MDHEN; CDR2 reads SYDVKM. The CDR3 DNA follows: TGTGCCAGCAGTTCATCCTACGAGCAGTACTTC. It is translated as CASSSSYEQYF.

This chain joins TRBV27 and TRBJ2-3, with TRBD2 matching over 8 bases. Germline CDR1 is MNHEY and CDR2 is SMNVEV (reference sequence). The CDR3 is 14 residues long. V dropped 5 bases and J dropped 5; count of bases not matched to a gene: 6. The CDR3 DNA reads as TGTGCCAGCAGTCTCAGCGGGAGAATAGATACGCAGTATTTT. Translated, it gives CASSLSGRIDTQYF.

The chain joins TRBV7-9 to TRBJ2-5; 9 nucleotides align to TRBD1. The germline CDR1 and CDR2 sequences are SEHNR and FQNEAQ (reference sequence). Trimming removed 7 bases from V and 2 bases from J; junction bases left unmatched: 11. This CDR3 region has 16 residues. The CDR3 loop reads CASKHDAGQGQETQYF. In nucleotides, the CDR3 is TGTGCCAGCAAACATGACGCGGGACAGGGACAAGAGACCCAGTACTTC.

The V and J genes are TRBV7-9 and TRBJ2-7; the match to TRBD1 covers 7 bases. Germline assignment: CDR1 SEHNR and CDR2 FQNEAQ (reference sequence). Trimming removed 8 bases from V and 4 bases from J; junction bases left unmatched: 14. This CDR3 spans 15 amino acids. CDR3: CASSSTGANAYEQYF. In DNA form, the CDR3 reads TGTGCCAGCTCTTCTACAGGGGCGAATGCTTACGAGCAGTACTTC. Based on the CDR3 plus reference TRBV7-9 and TRBJ2-7, the full variable domain is DTGVSQNPRHKITKRGQNVTFRCDPISEHNRLYWYRQTLGQGPEFLTYFQNEAQLEKSRLLSDRFSAERPKGSFSTLEIQRTEQGDSAMYLCASSSTGANAYEQYFGPGTRLTVT.

V and J are TRBV6-5 and TRBJ1-4; D gene ambiguous. Germline V gene data show CDR1 as MNHEY and CDR2 as SVGAGI. The CDR3 length is 13 residues. V was clipped by 6 bases and J by 8 bases, with 13 bases between them. The CDR3 sequence: CASSPRATEKLFF. CDR3 nucleotides: TGTGCCAGCAGCCCAAGGGCGACAGAAAAACTGTTTTTT.

The rearrangement links TRBV5-6 to TRBJ2-1; D not resolved. Trimming stripped 1 base from V and 0 bases from J, with 11 bases between. Per germline, CDR1 SGHDT and CDR2 YYEEEE. The CDR3 length is 16 residues. For the CDR3, the DNA is TGTGCCAGCAGCTTGCCCCTAGGATCCTCCTACAATGAGCAGTTCTTC. Translation: CASSLPLGSSYNEQFF.

This sequence joins TRBV2 and TRBJ1-1, with D maybe TRBD1 (5 bases). The ends were cut back, 6 bases at V and 4 bases at J, with 18 bases in the middle. Germline V lookup: CDR1 SNHLY, CDR2 FYNNEI. CDR3 length: 15 amino acids. In nucleotides, the CDR3 is TGTGCCAGCAGCCACCCGGGGAGGGGAGGCACTGAAGCTTTCTTT. Translating gives CASSHPGRGGTEAFF.

This chain connects TRBV5-4 to TRBJ2-1, with D tentatively TRBD2 (6 bases). This CDR3 has 13 amino acids. The V gene's germline CDR1 is SGHNT and CDR2 YYREEE (reference sequence). With 7 bases removed from V and 5 bases from J, the gap between germline ends came to 13 bases. The CDR3 DNA sequence: TGTGCCAGCTCCGGGAGTACCGACAATGAGCAGTTCTTC. This gives the protein CASSGSTDNEQFF.

The rearrangement uses TRBV29-1 and TRBJ1-1; TRBD1 might be the D (6 bases). The CDR3 covers 15 residues. V was clipped by 7 bases and J by 3 bases, with 21 bases between them. Germline values: CDR1 SQVTM, CDR2 ANQGSEA. CDR3 amino acids: CSGALLQGSDTEAFF. The CDR3 DNA follows: TGCAGCGGGGCCCTTCTCCAGGGGTCGGACACTGAAGCTTTCTTT.